One and the same sample provided the 22 T cell receptor beta chains below, sequenced in a study of control samples from healthy donors and cancer patients. The assay was immunoSEQ multiplex PCR, and TCRdb's table has in-frame clones only and misses some. The table lists some 140,000 clones, 85% to 95% of them singletons. The sequencing sample was made of blood. These receptors were taken from a man in his forties or fifties in good health.

With regard to this clone: A much larger clone is a single base away; this may be a read error. The V call is TRBV6-4, the J call TRBJ1-1; D uncertain. Germline CDR1 and CDR2: MRHNA and SNTAGT. V was trimmed by 2 bases and J by 1 base, leaving 5 bases between them. The CDR3 is made up of 13 amino acids. The DNA of the CDR3 is TGTGCCAGCAGTGACAGGGCGAACACTGAAGCTTTCTTT. Translating gives CASSDRANTEAFF.

The chain couples TRBV30 to TRBJ1-1; 7 positions agree with TRBD1. This CDR3 spans 13 amino acids. Trimming took 4 bases from V and 0 from J; bases not matched to a gene: 2. In germline, CDR1 is GTSNPN, CDR2 SVGIG (reference sequence). The CDR3 DNA reads TGTGCCTGGACGCAGGGGGTGAACACTGAAGCTTTCTTT. Its protein is CAWTQGVNTEAFF.

The chain uses TRBV19 and TRBJ1-5; a weak D match, TRBD1 (6 bases). Trimming took off 5 bases at V and 4 bases at J, with 12 bases between the two ends. Germline V gives CDR1 LNHDA, CDR2 SQIVND (reference sequence). The CDR3 spans 14 residues. CDR3 residues: CASSPGQGNQPQHF. The CDR3, as DNA: TGTGCCAGTAGTCCGGGCCAGGGGAATCAGCCCCAGCATTTT. Filled out from reference TRBV19 and TRBJ1-5, the complete variable domain reads DGGITQSPKYLFRKEGQNVTLSCEQNLNHDAMYWYRQDPGQGLRLIYYSQIVNDFQKGDIAEGYSVSREKKESFPLTVTSAQKNPTAFYLCASSPGQGNQPQHFGDGTRLSIL.

V and J are TRBV28 and TRBJ2-3, with 9 bases that match TRBD2. Germline CDR1 is MDHEN and CDR2 is SYDVKM. V trimming: 8 bases; J trimming: 0 bases; junction bases outside the gene matches: 12. The CDR3 is 17 residues long. The DNA of the CDR3 is TGTGCCAGCCTTGTCGGGTCTAGCGGGGCCAGCACAGATACGCAGTATTTT. Protein: CASLVGSSGASTDTQYF.

The V call is TRBV27, the J call TRBJ2-3; D unclear. Trimming removed 6 bases from V and 8 bases from J, with 15 bases in between. Per germline, CDR1 MNHEY and CDR2 SMNVEV (reference sequence). The CDR3 is 13 amino acids. CDR3 loop: CASSRLEAGTQYF. As DNA, the CDR3 is TGTGCCAGCAGCCGCCTAGAGGCTGGTACGCAGTATTTT.

This sequence joins TRBV30 and TRBJ2-3; no definite D call. The CDR3 extends over 11 amino acids. Germline CDR1 is GTSNPN and CDR2 is SVGIG (reference sequence). V was cut by 2 bases and J by 4 bases, with 4 bases left in between. The CDR3 reads CAWSNADTQYF. The CDR3 DNA reads as TGTGCCTGGAGTAACGCAGATACGCAGTATTTT. Supplemented by reference TRBV30 and TRBJ2-3, the full variable domain reads SQTIHQWPATLVQPVGSPLSLECTVEGTSNPNLYWYRQAAGRGLQLLFYSVGIGQISSEVPQNLSASRPQDRQFILSSKKLLLSDSGFYLCAWSNADTQYFGPGTRLTVL.

The chain is built from TRBV7-9 and TRBJ1-2, with D tentatively TRBD1 (6 bases). The V gene's germline CDR1 is SEHNR and CDR2 FQNEAQ (reference sequence). The CDR3 has 14 residues. Trimming took 1 base from V and 4 from J, leaving 10 bases between them. This CDR3 reads CASSLEGTSYGYTF. The CDR3 DNA follows: TGTGCCAGCAGCTTAGAGGGGACAAGCTATGGCTACACCTTC. Supplemented by reference TRBV7-9 and TRBJ1-2, the full variable domain reads DTGVSQNPRHKITKRGQNVTFRCDPISEHNRLYWYRQTLGQGPEFLTYFQNEAQLEKSRLLSDRFSAERPKGSFSTLEIQRTEQGDSAMYLCASSLEGTSYGYTFGSGTRLTVV.

V is TRBV18 and J is TRBJ1-1, with 8 bases fitting TRBD1. The V gene's germline CDR1 is KGHSH and CDR2 LQKENI. The junction had 14 bases not matched to a gene; V was cut back by 3 bases and J by 5 bases. CDR3 length equals 17 residues. The DNA of the CDR3 is TGTGCCAGCTCACCGACAGGGGATGGGGGAGTGAGGACTGAAGCTTTCTTT. Protein sequence: CASSPTGDGGVRTEAFF.

In the case of this clone: Other DNA sequences within the sample encode an identical CDR3. This rearrangement joins TRBV20-1 to TRBJ1-2; unclear D gene. The V gene's germline CDR1 is DFQATT and CDR2 SNEGSKA (reference sequence). The CDR3 is made up of 10 amino acids. Trimming took off 3 bases at V and 4 bases at J, with 3 bases between the two ends. The CDR3 coding sequence is TGCAGTGCTAGTCCCTATGGCTACACCTTC. Its translation: CSASPYGYTF.

The chain carries TRBV24-1 and TRBJ1-1, with D unclear. Germline CDR1 KGHDR, CDR2 SFDVKD. V was clipped by 6 bases and J by 5 bases, with 6 bases between them. The CDR3 loop spans 11 amino acids. CDR3 loop: CATSSGTEAFF. The CDR3 DNA reads TGTGCCACCAGTAGCGGAACTGAAGCTTTCTTT.

The CDR3 DNA is TGTGCCAGCAGTTACTCGGGCGGGACCCCCACAGATACGCAGTATTTT. It translates to CASSYSGGTPTDTQYF. This chain uses TRBV6-5 with TRBJ2-3, with a tentative D call TRBD2 (6 bases). CDR3 length: 16 amino acids. The V end lost 0 bases, the J end lost 2 bases, and 12 bases lay between the germline ends. Germline lookup yields CDR1 MNHEY and CDR2 SVGAGI.

This clone was seen a single time. The V and J genes are TRBV6-2 or TRBV6-3 and TRBJ2-3; the D is unclear. CDR1 is MNHEY, CDR2 SVGEGT, per germline. V dropped 3 bases and J dropped 5 bases, with 6 bases sitting between them. This CDR3 is built from 12 residues. The DNA of the CDR3 is TGTGCCAGCAGTTATCCGTTAGATACGCAGTATTTT. Residues: CASSYPLDTQYF.

The chain recombines TRBV18 with TRBJ2-7, with a weak D call TRBD2 (5 bases). V shed 0 bases and J shed 3 bases, with 12 bases lying between them. The CDR3 contains 15 residues. Per germline, CDR1 KGHSH and CDR2 LQKENI. The CDR3 DNA sequence: TGTGCCAGCTCACCACCAGCGGATGGTTACTACGAGCAGTACTTC. It encodes CASSPPADGYYEQYF.

The V gene is TRBV29-1, the J gene TRBJ1-1, with D hard to call. Per the germline V gene, CDR1 is SQVTM and CDR2 is ANQGSEA. The V and J ends lost 7 bases and 0 bases respectively, with 9 bases between them. The CDR3 consists of 12 residues. The CDR3 loop reads CSAHSMNTEAFF. CDR3 nucleotides: TGCAGCGCCCACAGCATGAACACTGAAGCTTTCTTT.

The chain has TRBV9 and TRBJ1-3; unclear D gene. Trimming took 10 bases from V and 2 from J, leaving 16 bases between them. Germline V gene data show CDR1 as SGDLS and CDR2 as YYNGEE. This CDR3 contains 14 residues. Here the CDR3 DNA reads TGTGCCCCCCAAGGATATATCCCTGGAAACACCATATATTTT. This encodes CAPQGYIPGNTIYF.

The V gene is TRBV5-6, the J gene TRBJ1-1; D is ambiguous. V was clipped by 1 base and J by 1 base, with 11 bases between them. Germline V gene lookup returns CDR1 SGHDT and CDR2 YYEEEE. This CDR3 is built from 15 residues. The DNA for the CDR3 is TGTGCCAGCAGCTTGTCAGCGCGCGGGAACACTGAAGCTTTCTTT. Its protein is CASSLSARGNTEAFF. Looking up the rest from reference TRBV5-6 and TRBJ1-1 gives the full variable domain: DAGVTQSPTHLIKTRGQQVTLRCSPKSGHDTVSWYQQALGQGPQFIFQYYEEEERQRGNFPDRFSGHQFPNYSSELNVNALLLGDSALYLCASSLSARGNTEAFFGQGTRLTVV.

This sequence joins TRBV2 and TRBJ1-5; a possible D gene is TRBD1 (5 bases). The V end was cut by 3 bases, the J end by 0 bases, with 15 bases between. This CDR3 has 17 amino acids. CDR1 is SNHLY, CDR2 FYNNEI, per germline. Here the CDR3 reads CASSEGTVPYSNQPQHF. The CDR3 nucleotides read TGTGCCAGCAGTGAGGGGACGGTGCCCTATAGCAATCAGCCCCAGCATTTT.

CDR3 in DNA: TGTGCCAGCAGCCCAACAGTAAACTATGGCTACACCTTC. It encodes CASSPTVNYGYTF. The V and J genes are TRBV5-6 and TRBJ1-2; D uncertain. The CDR3 runs 13 residues. Germline V gene data show CDR1 as SGHDT and CDR2 as YYEEEE. Trimming took off 4 bases at V and 2 bases at J, with 9 bases between the two ends. Full variable domain (rest looked up from reference TRBV5-6 and TRBJ1-2): DAGVTQSPTHLIKTRGQQVTLRCSPKSGHDTVSWYQQALGQGPQFIFQYYEEEERQRGNFPDRFSGHQFPNYSSELNVNALLLGDSALYLCASSPTVNYGYTFGSGTRLTVV.

J is TRBJ1-1 and V is TRBV7-9, with D unclear. CDR1 and CDR2 (germline): SEHNR, FQNEAQ (reference sequence). V shed 4 bases and J shed 4 bases, with 13 bases lying between them. CDR3 length: 14 residues. The CDR3 sequence is CASSSTGGPTEAFF. CDR3 nucleotide sequence: TGTGCCAGCAGCTCCACTGGAGGACCCACTGAAGCTTTCTTT. The complete variable domain, with remaining parts taken from reference TRBV7-9 and TRBJ1-1, reads DTGVSQNPRHKITKRGQNVTFRCDPISEHNRLYWYRQTLGQGPEFLTYFQNEAQLEKSRLLSDRFSAERPKGSFSTLEIQRTEQGDSAMYLCASSSTGGPTEAFFGQGTRLTVV.

This chain joins TRBV13 and TRBJ1-2; D is unresolved. Germline V gene lookup returns CDR1 PRHDT and CDR2 FYEKMQ (reference sequence). The ends were cut back, 0 bases at V and 4 bases at J, with 15 bases in the middle. The CDR3 runs to 16 residues. The CDR3 loop is CASSLGGAGSGYGYTF. The CDR3 bases are TGTGCCAGCAGCTTAGGGGGAGCCGGGTCCGGCTATGGCTACACCTTC.

The chain recombines TRBV12-3 or TRBV12-4 with TRBJ1-2, with D unclear. The CDR3 runs to 13 residues. Trimming took 5 bases from V and 8 from J, leaving 15 bases between them. The CDR3 here is CASSLDGGWGYTF. CDR3 nucleotide sequence: TGTGCCAGCAGTCTTGACGGCGGCTGGGGCTACACCTTC.

The chain combines TRBV7-9 with TRBJ2-2, with no clear D. Per the germline V gene, CDR1 is SEHNR and CDR2 is FQNEAQ (reference sequence). The CDR3 length is 12 residues. Deletions cut 8 bases from V and 6 bases from J, with 10 bases between. CDR3 region: CASWIGAGELFF. DNA of the CDR3: TGTGCCAGCTGGATTGGTGCCGGGGAGCTGTTTTTT.